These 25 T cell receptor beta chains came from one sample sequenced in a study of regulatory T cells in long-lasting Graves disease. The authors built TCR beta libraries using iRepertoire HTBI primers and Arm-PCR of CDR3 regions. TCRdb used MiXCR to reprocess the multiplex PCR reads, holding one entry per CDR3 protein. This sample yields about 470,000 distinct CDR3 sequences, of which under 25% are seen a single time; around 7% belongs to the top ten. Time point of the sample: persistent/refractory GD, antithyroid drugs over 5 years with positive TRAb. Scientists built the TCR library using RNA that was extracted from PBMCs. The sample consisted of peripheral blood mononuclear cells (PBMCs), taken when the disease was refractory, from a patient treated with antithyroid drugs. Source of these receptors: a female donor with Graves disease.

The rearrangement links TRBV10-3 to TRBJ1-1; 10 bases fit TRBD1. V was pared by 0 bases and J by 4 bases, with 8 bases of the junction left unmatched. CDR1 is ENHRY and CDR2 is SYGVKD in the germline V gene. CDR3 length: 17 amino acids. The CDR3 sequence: CAISESAGQGLSTEAFF. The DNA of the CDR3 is TGTGCCATCAGTGAGTCAGCGGGACAGGGGTTGAGCACTGAAGCTTTCTTT.

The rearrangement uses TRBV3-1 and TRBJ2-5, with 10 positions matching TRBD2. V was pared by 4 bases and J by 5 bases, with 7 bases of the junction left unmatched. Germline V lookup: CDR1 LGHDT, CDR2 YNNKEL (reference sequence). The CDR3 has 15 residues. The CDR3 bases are TGTGCCAGCAGCCTGAGCGGGGGGGCAGGGGAGACCCAGTACTTC. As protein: CASSLSGGAGETQYF.

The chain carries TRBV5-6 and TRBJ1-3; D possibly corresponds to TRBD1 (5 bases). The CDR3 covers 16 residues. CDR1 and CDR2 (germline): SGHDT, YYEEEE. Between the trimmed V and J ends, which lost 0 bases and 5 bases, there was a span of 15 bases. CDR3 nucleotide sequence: TGTGCCAGCAGCTTGGTATGGGCAGGGACGCGAAACACCATATATTTT. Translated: CASSLVWAGTRNTIYF.

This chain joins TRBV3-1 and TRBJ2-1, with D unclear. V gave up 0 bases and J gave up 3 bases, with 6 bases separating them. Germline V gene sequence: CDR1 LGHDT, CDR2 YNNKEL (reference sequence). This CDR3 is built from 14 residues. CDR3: CASSQEGGYNEQFF. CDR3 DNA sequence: TGTGCCAGCAGCCAAGAGGGCGGCTACAATGAGCAGTTCTTC.

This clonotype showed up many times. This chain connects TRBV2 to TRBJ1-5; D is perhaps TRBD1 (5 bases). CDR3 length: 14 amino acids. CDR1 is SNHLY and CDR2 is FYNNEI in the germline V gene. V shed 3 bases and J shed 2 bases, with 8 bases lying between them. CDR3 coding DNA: TGTGCCAGCAGTGACTGGGGGGGCAATCAGCCCCAGCATTTT. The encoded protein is CASSDWGGNQPQHF.

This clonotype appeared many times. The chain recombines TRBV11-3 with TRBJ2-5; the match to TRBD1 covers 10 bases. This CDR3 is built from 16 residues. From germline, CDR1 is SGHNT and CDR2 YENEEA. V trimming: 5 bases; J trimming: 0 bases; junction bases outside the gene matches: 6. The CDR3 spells CASSPLDRGDQETQYF. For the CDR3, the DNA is TGTGCCAGCAGCCCATTGGACAGGGGGGACCAAGAGACCCAGTACTTC.

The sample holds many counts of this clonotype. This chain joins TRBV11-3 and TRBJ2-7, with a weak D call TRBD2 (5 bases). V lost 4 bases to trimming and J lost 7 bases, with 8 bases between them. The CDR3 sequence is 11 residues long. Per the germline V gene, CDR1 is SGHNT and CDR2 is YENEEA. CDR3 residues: CASSSLAEQYF. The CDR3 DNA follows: TGTGCCAGCAGCTCTTTAGCGGAGCAGTACTTC.

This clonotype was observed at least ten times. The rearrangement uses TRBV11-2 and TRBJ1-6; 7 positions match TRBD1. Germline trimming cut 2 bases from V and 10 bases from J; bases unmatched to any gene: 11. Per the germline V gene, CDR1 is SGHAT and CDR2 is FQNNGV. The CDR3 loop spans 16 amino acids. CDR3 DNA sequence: TGTGCCAGCAGCTTACCCCGACAGGGAGTCCGATCACCCCTCCACTTT. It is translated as CASSLPRQGVRSPLHF.

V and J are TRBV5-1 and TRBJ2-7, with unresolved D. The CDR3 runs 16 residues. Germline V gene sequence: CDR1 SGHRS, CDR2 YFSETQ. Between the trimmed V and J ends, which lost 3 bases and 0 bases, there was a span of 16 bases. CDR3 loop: CASSYDGDLSSYEQYF. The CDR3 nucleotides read TGCGCCAGCAGCTATGACGGAGATCTCAGCTCCTACGAGCAGTACTTC. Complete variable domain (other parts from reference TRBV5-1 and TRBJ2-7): KAGVTQTPRYLIKTRGQQVTLSCSPISGHRSVSWYQQTPGQGLQFLFEYFSETQRNKGNFPGRFSGRQFSNSRSEMNVSTLELGDSALYLCASSYDGDLSSYEQYFGPGTRLTVT.

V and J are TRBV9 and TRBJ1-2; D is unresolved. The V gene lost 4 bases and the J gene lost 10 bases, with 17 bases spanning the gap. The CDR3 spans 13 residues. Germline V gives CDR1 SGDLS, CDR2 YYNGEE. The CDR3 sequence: CASSSIVGWDYTF. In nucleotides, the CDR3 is TGTGCCAGCAGCTCCATCGTAGGCTGGGACTACACCTTC.

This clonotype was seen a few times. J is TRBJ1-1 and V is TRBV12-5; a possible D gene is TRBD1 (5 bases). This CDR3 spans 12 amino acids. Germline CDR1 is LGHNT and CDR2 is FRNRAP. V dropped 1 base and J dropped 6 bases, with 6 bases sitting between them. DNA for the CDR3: TGTGCTAGTGGTTTGGAAGGGGCTGAAGCTTTCTTT. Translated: CASGLEGAEAFF. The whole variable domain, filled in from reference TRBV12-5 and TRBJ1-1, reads DARVTQTPRHKVTEMGQEVTMRCQPILGHNTVFWYRQTMMQGLELLAYFRNRAPLDDSGMPKDRFSAEMPDATLATLKIQPSEPRDSAVYFCASGLEGAEAFFGQGTRLTVV.

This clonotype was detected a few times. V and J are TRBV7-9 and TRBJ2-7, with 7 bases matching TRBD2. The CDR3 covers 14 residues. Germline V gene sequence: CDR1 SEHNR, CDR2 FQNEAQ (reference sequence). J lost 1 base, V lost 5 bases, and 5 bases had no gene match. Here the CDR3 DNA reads TGTGCCAGCAGCCAAGCGGGGAATTCCTACGAGCAGTACTTC. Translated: CASSQAGNSYEQYF.

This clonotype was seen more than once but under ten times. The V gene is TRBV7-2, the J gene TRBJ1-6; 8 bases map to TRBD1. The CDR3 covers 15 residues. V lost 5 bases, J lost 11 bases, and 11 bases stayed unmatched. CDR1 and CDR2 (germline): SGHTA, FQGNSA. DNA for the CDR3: TGTGCCAGCAGCGAGTCCGGGACAGGTCGGACACCCCTCCACTTT. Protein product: CASSESGTGRTPLHF. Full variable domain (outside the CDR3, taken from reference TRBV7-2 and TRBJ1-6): GAGVSQSPSNKVTEKGKDVELRCDPISGHTALYWYRQSLGQGLEFLIYFQGNSAPDKSGLPSDRFSAERTGGSVSTLTIQRTQQEDSAVYLCASSESGTGRTPLHFGNGTRLTVT.

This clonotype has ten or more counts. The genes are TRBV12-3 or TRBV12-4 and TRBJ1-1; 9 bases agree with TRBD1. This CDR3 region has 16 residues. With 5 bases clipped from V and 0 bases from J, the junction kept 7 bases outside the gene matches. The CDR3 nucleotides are TGTGCCAGCAGTCCAATTGGACAGGGGATGAACACTGAAGCTTTCTTT. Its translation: CASSPIGQGMNTEAFF.

The CDR3: CASSFKGAGYIQYF. The CDR3 DNA sequence: TGTGCCAGCAGCTTTAAGGGGGCTGGTTACATTCAGTACTTC. The chain combines TRBV7-2 with TRBJ2-4, with TRBD1 matching over 7 bases. The CDR3 is 14 amino acids. CDR1 and CDR2 from the germline V gene are SGHTA and FQGNSA. Trimming removed 3 bases from V and 8 bases from J; junction bases left unmatched: 7.

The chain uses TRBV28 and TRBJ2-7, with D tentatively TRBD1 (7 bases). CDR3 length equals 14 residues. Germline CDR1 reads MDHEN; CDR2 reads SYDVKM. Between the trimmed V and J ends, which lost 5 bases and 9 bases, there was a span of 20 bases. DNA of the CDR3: TGTGCCAGCAGTCCCCCCGGGGGTAGACAGGGGCAGTACTTC. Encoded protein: CASSPPGGRQGQYF.

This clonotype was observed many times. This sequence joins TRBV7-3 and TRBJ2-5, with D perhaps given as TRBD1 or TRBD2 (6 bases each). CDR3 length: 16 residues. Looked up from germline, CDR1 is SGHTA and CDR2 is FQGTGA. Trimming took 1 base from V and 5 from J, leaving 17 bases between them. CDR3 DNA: TGTGCCAGCAGCTTAAGGCCGGGGGCAGATGGGGAGACCCAGTACTTC. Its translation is CASSLRPGADGETQYF.

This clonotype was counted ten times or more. The CDR3 loop reads CASTPGLDTGELFF. CDR3 nucleotides: TGTGCCAGCACACCCGGGTTGGACACCGGGGAGCTGTTTTTT. The chain uses TRBV28 and TRBJ2-2; no reliable D call. Germline V gene sequence: CDR1 MDHEN, CDR2 SYDVKM. This CDR3 is built from 14 residues. Trimming pared 7 bases from V and 3 bases from J, leaving 12 bases between.

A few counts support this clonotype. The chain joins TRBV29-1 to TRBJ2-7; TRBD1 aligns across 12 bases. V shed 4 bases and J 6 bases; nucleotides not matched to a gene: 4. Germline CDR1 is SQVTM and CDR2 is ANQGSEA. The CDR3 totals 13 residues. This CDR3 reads CSVGGTGGAEQYF. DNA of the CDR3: TGCAGCGTTGGGGGGACAGGGGGCGCCGAGCAGTACTTC.

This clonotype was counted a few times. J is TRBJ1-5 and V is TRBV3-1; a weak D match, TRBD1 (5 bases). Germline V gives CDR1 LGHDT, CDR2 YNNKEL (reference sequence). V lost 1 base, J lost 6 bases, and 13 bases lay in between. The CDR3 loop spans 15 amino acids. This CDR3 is CASSQGGAASQPQHF. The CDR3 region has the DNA TGTGCCAGCAGCCAAGGAGGGGCCGCCAGTCAGCCCCAGCATTTT.

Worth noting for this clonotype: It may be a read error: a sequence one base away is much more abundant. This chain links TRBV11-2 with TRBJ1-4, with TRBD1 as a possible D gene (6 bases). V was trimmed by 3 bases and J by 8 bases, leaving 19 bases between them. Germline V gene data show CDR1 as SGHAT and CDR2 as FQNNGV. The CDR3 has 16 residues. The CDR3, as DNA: TGTGCCAGCAGCTTGGATCCGAATCCAAGGGGGGAAAAACTGTTTTTT. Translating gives CASSLDPNPRGEKLFF. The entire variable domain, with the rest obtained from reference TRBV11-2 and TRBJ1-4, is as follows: EAGVAQSPRYKIIEKRQSVAFWCNPISGHATLYWYQQILGQGPKLLIQFQNNGVVDDSQLPKDRFSAERLKGVDSTLKIQPAKLEDSAVYLCASSLDPNPRGEKLFFGSGTQLSVL.

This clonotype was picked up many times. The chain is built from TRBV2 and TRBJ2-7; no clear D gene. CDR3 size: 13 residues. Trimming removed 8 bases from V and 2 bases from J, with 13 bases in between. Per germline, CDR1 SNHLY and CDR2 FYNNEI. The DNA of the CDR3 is TGTGCCAGCCTACATACCACGACCTACGAGCAGTACTTC. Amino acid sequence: CASLHTTTYEQYF.

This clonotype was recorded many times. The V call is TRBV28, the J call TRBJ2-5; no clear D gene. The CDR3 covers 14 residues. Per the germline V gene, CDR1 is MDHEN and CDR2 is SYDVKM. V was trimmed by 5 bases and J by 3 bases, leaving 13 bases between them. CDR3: CASSPASGEETQYF. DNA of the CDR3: TGTGCCAGCAGTCCTGCCTCGGGCGAAGAGACCCAGTACTTC.

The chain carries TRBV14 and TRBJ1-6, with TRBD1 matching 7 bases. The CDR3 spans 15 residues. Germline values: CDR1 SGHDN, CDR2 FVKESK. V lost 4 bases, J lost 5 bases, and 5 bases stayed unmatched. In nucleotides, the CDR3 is TGTGCCAGCAGCCGGGGGGACAGAGATAATTCACCCCTCCACTTT. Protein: CASSRGDRDNSPLHF.

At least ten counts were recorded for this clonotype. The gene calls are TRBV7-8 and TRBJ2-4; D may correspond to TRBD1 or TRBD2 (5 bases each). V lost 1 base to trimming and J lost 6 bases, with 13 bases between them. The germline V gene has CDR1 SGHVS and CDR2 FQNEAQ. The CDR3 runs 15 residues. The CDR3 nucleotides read TGTGCCAGCAGCTTAGGGACCGGGGACCTAAACATTCAGTACTTC. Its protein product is CASSLGTGDLNIQYF. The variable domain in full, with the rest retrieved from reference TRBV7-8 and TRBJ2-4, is GAGVSQSPRYKVAKRGQDVALRCDPISGHVSLFWYQQALGQGPEFLTYFQNEAQLDKSGLPSDRFFAERPEGSVSTLKIQRTQQEDSAVYLCASSLGTGDLNIQYFGAGTRLSVL.